The clone carrying this TCR beta chain appeared once. The antigen remains unidentified. This sample was taken from a study of CD8 T cell repertoires and HIV-1 epitope variants. Sequencing used immunoSEQ multiplex PCR; TCRdb keeps in-frame clones, though not all of them. Found here are a few thousand clones, around two thirds of them singletons; the top ten hold about 41%. V was pared by 5 bases and J by 1 base, with 2 bases of the junction left unmatched. Germline CDR1 and CDR2: SEHNR and FQNEAQ (reference sequence). There are 15 residues in the CDR3. The sample taken for sequencing was cultured CD8+ T cells derived from PBMCs. This receptor was obtained from a male donor with HIV. The chain carries TRBV7-9 and TRBJ2-1, with TRBD2 matching over 10 bases. CDR3 coding DNA: TGTGCCAGCAGCGGGACTAGCGAGTCCTACAATGAGCAGTTCTTC. Amino acids: CASSGTSESYNEQFF.